This T cell receptor (beta chain) is from a study of blood T cell repertoires in COVID-19 (dated by TCRdb to about 2020). In terms of the full investigation: Samples from collaborators originated in the United States, Italy and Spain and spanned both the acute and convalescent phases of COVID-19. The prospective study material was composed of cDNA or gDNA derived from T cells, B-cell-depleted T cells, or PBMCs. Deeply sampled blood TCRbeta repertoires from subjects exposed to, actively infected with, or recovered from COVID-19 were included in the dataset. The repertoires were released in a freely available public database meant as a resource for research on the immune response to SARS-CoV-2. Samples came from the ongoing ImmuneRACE study (first 160 participants) plus 1,254 subjects from 6 global collaborators. A de-identified subject ID, COVID-19 status, age in years and sex were almost always included in the sample metadata. Where HLA class I and class II types were available, the types were taken from metadata supplied by the sample provider, not from assay-based typing.

The germline V gene (reference sequence) provides CDR1 MNHEY and CDR2 SMNVEV. Germline trimming: 5 bases from V, 4 bases from J; junction bases outside gene matches: 7. Measured from the cysteine to the phenylalanine, the CDR3 is 15 residues long. The DNA shown is the 45-base CDR3, in frame from base 1. TCRbeta CDR3 regions were amplified from genomic DNA using the immunoSEQ Assay, a bias-controlled multiplex PCR. Per the authors' processing: The number of nucleated cells in each sample was estimated by amplification of reference gene primers within the assay. To quantify the absolute abundance of each unique TCRbeta CDR3 rearrangement, sequence reads were collapsed and filtered. For each sample, productive Simpson clonality was calculated by taking the square root of Simpson's diversity index across productive rearrangements. In TCRdb, the immuneACCESS table is reduced to in-frame sequences with V and J assigned. These tables do not hold every clone; where another copy was compared, an unresolved V gene accounts for under half, and the others remain unexplained. Clone size and the V and J calls come from that table; the DNA yielded D and trimming. This sample holds about 120,000 clones; over 65% were observed only once. The ten most abundant clones make up less than 4% of the sample.

The collaborating institutions used their own protocols to collect whole blood in K2EDTA tubes. For TCRbeta analysis, collaborator samples were shipped as frozen whole blood, as isolated PBMCs, or as DNA extracted from either sample type. This clone was seen only a few times. Its antigen remains undetermined. No much larger clone is present one base from it, and per-base qualities are unavailable. What the authors observed across the whole study: The amount of clinical and demographic metadata varied by source and participant and was provided uncurated.

The receptor's source is a woman of 80 years or more with acute or convalescent COVID-19. The material sequenced was peripheral blood. The rearrangement combines TRBV27 with TRBJ2-2; TRBD1 fits 7 bases in the junction. Read as DNA, the sequence is TGTGCCAGCAGTCTAGGGGGCGTCGGCACCGGGGAGCTGTTTTTT. The translation is CASSLGGVGTGELFF.